Below are 10 T cell receptor beta chains sequenced from a single sample in a study of vaccination and CD4 T cells after COVID-19. For these TCRs, the target antigens are not known. Treatment noted: roughly 10-day PBMC culture with coronavirus spike peptide pools or control peptides (ViraFEST assay). Cultured CD4+ T-cell DNA underwent Oncomine TCR Beta short-read sequencing. TCRdb analysed the PCR reads with MiXCR anew, one entry per CDR3 protein. The sample lists some 18,000 distinct CDR3 sequences; about three fifths were seen once. Sequences were obtained from CD4+ T cells from blood, cultured in vitro. All receptors come from a human donor who had recovered from COVID-19.

This chain joins TRBV6-1 and TRBJ2-5, with 13 bases aligning to TRBD2. This CDR3 comprises 20 residues. The ends lost 7 bases at V and 0 bases at J; junction bases unmatched: 17. CDR1 is MNHNS and CDR2 is SASEGT in the germline V gene. This CDR3 is CASKRQGSRTSGGDQETQYF. As DNA, the CDR3 is TGTGCCAGCAAGAGACAGGGGAGCAGGACTAGCGGGGGCGACCAAGAGACCCAGTACTTC.

CDR3 coding DNA: TGTGCTAGTGCCTCCGGAGGTAGCCGGGACTGGAGAGCGACCCAGTACTTC. Its translation is CASASGGSRDWRATQYF. The rearrangement joins TRBV12-5 to TRBJ2-5, with D possibly TRBD2 on 6 matching bases. CDR1 and CDR2 (germline): LGHNT, FRNRAP. V dropped 7 bases and J dropped 7 bases, with 28 bases sitting between them. The CDR3 covers 17 residues.

The table lists this clonotype with a count of one. V gene TRBV29-1 combines with J gene TRBJ1-2; tentatively, D is TRBD1 (5 bases). The CDR3 is made up of 15 amino acids. The germline V and J ends were trimmed by 0 bases and 5 bases, with 16 bases remaining between them. CDR1 and CDR2 from the germline V gene are SQVTM and ANQGSEA. CDR3 amino acids: CSVEDRGRSPYGYTF. CDR3 DNA sequence: TGCAGCGTTGAAGATCGGGGACGGAGCCCGTATGGCTACACCTTC.

The chain carries TRBV2 and TRBJ2-3; 12 bases map to TRBD2. The CDR3 contains 14 residues. The V segment lost 10 bases and the J segment 6 bases; nucleotides outside the gene matches: 8. Germline CDR1 and CDR2: SNHLY and FYNNEI. The CDR3 bases are TGTGCCACCAGACTAGCGGGAGTCTCTGATACGCAGTATTTT. Translation gives CATRLAGVSDTQYF.

This chain joins TRBV20-1 and TRBJ2-7; tentative D call: TRBD1 (5 bases). This CDR3 has 14 amino acids. CDR1 and CDR2 (germline): DFQATT, SNEGSKA (reference sequence). Deletions cut 5 bases from V and 4 bases from J, with 18 bases between. CDR3 nucleotide sequence: TGCAGTGCTCCCCACGGGCAGGGAAAGTACGAGCAGTACTTC. Translating it yields CSAPHGQGKYEQYF.

This clonotype has more than one count but fewer than ten. The J gene is TRBJ1-6, the V gene TRBV20-1; D is uncertain. CDR1 is DFQATT and CDR2 is SNEGSKA in the germline V gene (reference sequence). The CDR3 is 12 residues long. V dropped 0 bases and J dropped 10 bases, with 7 bases sitting between them. The CDR3 loop is CSARDDSSPLHF. In DNA form, the CDR3 reads TGCAGTGCTAGAGATGACTCGTCACCCCTCCACTTT.

The genes are TRBV5-1 and TRBJ2-1, with D possibly matching TRBD2 (6 bases). CDR3 length: 15 amino acids. Trimming cost V 5 bases and J 2 bases, with 14 bases left between them. CDR1 and CDR2 from the germline V gene are SGHRS and YFSETQ. DNA of the CDR3: TGCGCCAGCAGTGACTCTAGCGCGCCCTACAATGAGCAGTTCTTC. Encoded protein: CASSDSSAPYNEQFF.

This rearrangement joins TRBV24-1 to TRBJ2-1, with 7 bases lining up with TRBD1. The germline V gene encodes CDR1 KGHDR and CDR2 SFDVKD. The CDR3 totals 15 residues. V trimming: 0 bases; J trimming: 2 bases; junction bases outside the gene matches: 0. CDR3: CATSDLDRAYNEQFF. CDR3 DNA: TGTGCCACCAGTGATTTGGACAGGGCCTACAATGAGCAGTTCTTC.

A single count supports this clonotype. This chain's CDR3 is CASSLVRNEQFF. CDR3 DNA: TGTGCCAGCAGCTTAGTCCGCAATGAGCAGTTCTTC. The rearrangement links TRBV7-8 to TRBJ2-1; D unclear. The CDR3 spans 12 residues. From germline, CDR1 is SGHVS and CDR2 FQNEAQ. V was pared by 1 base and J by 6 bases, with 4 bases between.

The chain recombines TRBV6-2 or TRBV6-3 with TRBJ2-2, with D perhaps given as TRBD1 or TRBD2 (5 bases each). The CDR3 has 13 residues. CDR1 and CDR2 (germline): MNHEY, SVGEGT. Trimming cost V 8 bases and J 2 bases, with 9 bases left between them. CDR3 nucleotide sequence: TGTGCCAGCGGGACCCCTAACACCGGGGAGCTGTTTTTT. This codes for CASGTPNTGELFF.